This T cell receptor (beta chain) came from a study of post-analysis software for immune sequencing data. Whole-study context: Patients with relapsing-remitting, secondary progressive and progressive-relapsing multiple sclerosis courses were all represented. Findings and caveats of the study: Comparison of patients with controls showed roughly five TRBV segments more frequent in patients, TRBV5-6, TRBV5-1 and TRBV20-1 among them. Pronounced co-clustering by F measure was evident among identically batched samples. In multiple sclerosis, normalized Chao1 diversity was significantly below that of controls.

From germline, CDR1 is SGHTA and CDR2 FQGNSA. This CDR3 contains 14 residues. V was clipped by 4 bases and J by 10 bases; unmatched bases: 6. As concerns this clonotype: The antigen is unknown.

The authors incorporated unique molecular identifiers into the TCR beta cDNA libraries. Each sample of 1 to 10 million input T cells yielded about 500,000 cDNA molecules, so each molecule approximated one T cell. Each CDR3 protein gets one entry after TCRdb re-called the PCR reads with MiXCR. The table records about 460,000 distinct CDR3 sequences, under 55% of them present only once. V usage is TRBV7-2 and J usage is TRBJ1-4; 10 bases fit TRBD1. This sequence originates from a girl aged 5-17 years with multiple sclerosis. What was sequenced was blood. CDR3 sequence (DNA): TGTGCCAGCAGCTACGGGACAGGGGAGAGAAAACTGTTTTTT. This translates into CASSYGTGERKLFF.